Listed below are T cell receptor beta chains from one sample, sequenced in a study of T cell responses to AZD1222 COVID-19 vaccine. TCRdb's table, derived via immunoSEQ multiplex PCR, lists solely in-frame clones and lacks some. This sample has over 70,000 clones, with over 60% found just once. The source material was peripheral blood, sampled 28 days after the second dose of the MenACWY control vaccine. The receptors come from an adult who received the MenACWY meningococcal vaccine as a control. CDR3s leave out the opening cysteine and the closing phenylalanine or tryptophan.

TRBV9,ASSGGGRTDTQY
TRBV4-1,ASSQVGSGASDTQY
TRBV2,ASKREGGKQPQH
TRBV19,ASSIGTANSNQPQH
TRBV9,ASSVEAEQF
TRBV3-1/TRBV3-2,ASSQRRQAGAYRGAV
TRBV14,ASSKRGASGNTIY
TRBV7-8,ASSLDRDTEAF
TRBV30,AVDWRDTQY
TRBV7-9,ASSSGQGTYGYT
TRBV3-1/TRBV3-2,ASSYRTGESEAF
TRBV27,ASSFGAGELF
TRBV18,ASSPWQGVETQY
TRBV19,ASTPGRTMNTEAF
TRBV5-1,ASSRLGGENTEAF
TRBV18,ASSPQDLSGNTIY
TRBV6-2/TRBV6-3,ASSFPGQSYEQY